This TCR beta chain was documented in a study of cytomegalovirus exposure and HLA in healthy donors. Study-wide points: Segments of the TCR beta V type were, in most cases, productive about 90% or about 30% of the time in an earlier analysis.

V shed 8 bases and J 0 bases; nucleotides not matched to a gene: 11. CDR3 size: 16 residues. Germline V gives CDR1 LNHDA, CDR2 SQIVND (reference sequence). Primers for the PCR totalled 60 Vbeta and 13 Jbeta. Produced via immunoSEQ multiplex PCR; TCRdb's table is partial and in-frame only. The data contain approximately 88,000 clones, about 80% of them singletons. As for this clone: Its antigen is unknown.

Sequences were obtained from PBMCs. The source of this sequence is a man aged 25 to 40 in good health and CMV-seropositive. The rearrangement joins TRBV19 to TRBJ1-1; TRBD1 aligns across 8 bases. Here the CDR3 reads CASRVQGGTLNTEAFF. In DNA, the CDR3 is TGTGCCAGTCGTGTACAGGGGGGGACCCTGAACACTGAAGCTTTCTTT.